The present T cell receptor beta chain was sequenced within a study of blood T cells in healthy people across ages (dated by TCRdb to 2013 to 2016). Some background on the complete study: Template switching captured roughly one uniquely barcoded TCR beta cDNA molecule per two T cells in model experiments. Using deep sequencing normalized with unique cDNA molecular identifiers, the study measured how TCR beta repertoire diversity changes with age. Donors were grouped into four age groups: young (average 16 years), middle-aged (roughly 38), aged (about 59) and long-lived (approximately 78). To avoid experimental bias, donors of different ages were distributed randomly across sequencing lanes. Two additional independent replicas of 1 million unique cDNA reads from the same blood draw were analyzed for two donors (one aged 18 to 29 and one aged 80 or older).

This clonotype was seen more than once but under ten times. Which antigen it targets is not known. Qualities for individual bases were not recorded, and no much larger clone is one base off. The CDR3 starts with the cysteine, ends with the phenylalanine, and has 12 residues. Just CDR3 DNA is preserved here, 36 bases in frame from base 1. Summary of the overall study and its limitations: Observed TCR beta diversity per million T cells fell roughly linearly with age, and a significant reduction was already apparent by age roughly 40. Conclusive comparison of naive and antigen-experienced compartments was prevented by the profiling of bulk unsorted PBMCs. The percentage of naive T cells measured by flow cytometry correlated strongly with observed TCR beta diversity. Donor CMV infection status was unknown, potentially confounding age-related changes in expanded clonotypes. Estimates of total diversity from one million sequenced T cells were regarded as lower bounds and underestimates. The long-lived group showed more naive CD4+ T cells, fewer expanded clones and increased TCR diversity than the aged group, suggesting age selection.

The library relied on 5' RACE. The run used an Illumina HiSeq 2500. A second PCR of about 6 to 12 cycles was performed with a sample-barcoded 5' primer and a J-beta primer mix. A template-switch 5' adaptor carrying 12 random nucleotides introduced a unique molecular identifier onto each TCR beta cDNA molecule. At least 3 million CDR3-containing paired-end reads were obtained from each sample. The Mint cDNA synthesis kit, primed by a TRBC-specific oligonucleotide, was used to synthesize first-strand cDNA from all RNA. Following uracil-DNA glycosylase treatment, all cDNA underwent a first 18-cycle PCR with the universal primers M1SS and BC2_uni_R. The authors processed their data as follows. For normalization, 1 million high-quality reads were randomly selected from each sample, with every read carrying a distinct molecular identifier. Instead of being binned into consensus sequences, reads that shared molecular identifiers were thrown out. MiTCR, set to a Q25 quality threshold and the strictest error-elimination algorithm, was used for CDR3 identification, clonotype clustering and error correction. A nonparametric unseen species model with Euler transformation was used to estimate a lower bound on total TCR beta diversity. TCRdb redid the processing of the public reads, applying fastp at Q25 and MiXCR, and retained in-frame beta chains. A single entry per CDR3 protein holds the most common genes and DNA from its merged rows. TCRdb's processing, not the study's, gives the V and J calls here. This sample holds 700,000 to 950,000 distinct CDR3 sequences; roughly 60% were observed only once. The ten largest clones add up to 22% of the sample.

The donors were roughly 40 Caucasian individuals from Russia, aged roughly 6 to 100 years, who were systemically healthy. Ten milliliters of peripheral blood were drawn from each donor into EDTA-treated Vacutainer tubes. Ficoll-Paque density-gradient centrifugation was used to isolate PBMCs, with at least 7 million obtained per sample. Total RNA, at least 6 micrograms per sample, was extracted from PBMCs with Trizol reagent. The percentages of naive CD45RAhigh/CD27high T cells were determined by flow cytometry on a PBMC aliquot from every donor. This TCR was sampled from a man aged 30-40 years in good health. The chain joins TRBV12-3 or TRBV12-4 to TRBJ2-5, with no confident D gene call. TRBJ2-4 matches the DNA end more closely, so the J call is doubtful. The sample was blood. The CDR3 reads CASSFGQGIQYF. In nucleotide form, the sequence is TGTGCCAGCAGTTTTGGCCAAGGCATTCAGTACTTC.